These 28 T cell receptor beta chains were all obtained from the same sample, sequenced in a study of identical twins. In TCRdb, the 5' RACE reads were re-called with MiXCR into one record per CDR3 protein. The sample includes approximately 350,000 distinct CDR3 sequences, roughly an eighth seen only once; the top ten take approximately 7.9%. The data were also submitted as part of a second study, on yellow fever vaccine responses in identical twins.

The sequenced sample consisted of CD8+ T cells sorted from blood. These receptors all come from a woman in her late teens or twenties in good health.

This clonotype turned up a few times. The rearrangement uses TRBV28 and TRBJ2-3; the match to TRBD1 covers 7 bases. V gave up 3 bases and J gave up 1 base; unmatched junction bases: 7. From germline, CDR1 is MDHEN and CDR2 SYDVKM. The CDR3 sequence is 16 residues long. The CDR3 region is CASSFPTGVRTDTQYF. The CDR3 nucleotides read TGTGCCAGCAGTTTCCCAACAGGGGTCCGCACAGATACGCAGTATTTT.

This chain joins TRBV2 and TRBJ2-4; 9 bases are shared with TRBD1. This CDR3 is 15 amino acids long. Trimming removed 3 bases from V and 8 bases from J; junction bases left unmatched: 8. The germline V gene has CDR1 SNHLY and CDR2 FYNNEI. The CDR3 loop reads CASSETGGVVDIQYF. The CDR3 DNA reads TGTGCCAGCAGTGAGACAGGGGGTGTCGTCGACATTCAGTACTTC.

The sample holds a few counts of this clonotype. CDR3 nucleotides: TGTGCCAGCAGCGCCGGGTGGAGCGGCACAGATACGCAGTATTTT. Encoded protein: CASSAGWSGTDTQYF. The J gene is TRBJ2-3, the V gene TRBV7-3, with D unresolved. V was cut by 5 bases and J by 1 base, with 13 bases left in between. This CDR3 has 15 amino acids. Looked up from germline, CDR1 is SGHTA and CDR2 is FQGTGA.

This rearrangement joins TRBV29-1 to TRBJ1-2, with D uncertain. The V gene's germline CDR1 is SQVTM and CDR2 ANQGSEA. The length of the CDR3 is 13 residues. The V gene lost 2 bases and the J gene lost 1 base, with 8 bases spanning the gap. The CDR3 loop reads CSVETGDNYGYTF. The CDR3 DNA is TGCAGCGTTGAAACTGGGGATAACTATGGCTACACCTTC.

The chain employs TRBV11-3 and TRBJ1-4, with 7 bases identical to TRBD1. This CDR3 spans 14 amino acids. J lost 7 bases, V lost 4 bases, and 6 bases had no gene match. Germline V gives CDR1 SGHNT, CDR2 YENEEA. CDR3 sequence: CASSWRQGSEKLFF. The CDR3 nucleotides read TGTGCCAGCAGCTGGAGACAGGGAAGTGAAAAACTGTTTTTT.

In nucleotides, the CDR3 is TGTGCCAGTAAAGAGGAGCTCAATCAGCCCCAGCATTTT. Its protein product is CASKEELNQPQHF. V usage is TRBV19 and J usage is TRBJ1-5; no clear D gene. Germline V gene sequence: CDR1 LNHDA, CDR2 SQIVND (reference sequence). V was pared by 7 bases and J by 3 bases, with 10 bases between. The CDR3 consists of 13 residues.

This clonotype was observed a few times. DNA for the CDR3: TGTGCCAGCAGCTTAGTGGCGGGCCGGGGCACAGATACGCAGTATTTT. This gives the protein CASSLVAGRGTDTQYF. V is TRBV7-2 and J is TRBJ2-3; possibly TRBD2 for D (5 bases). The germline V and J ends were trimmed by 1 base and 1 base, with 12 bases remaining between them. Germline CDR1 SGHTA, CDR2 FQGNSA. The CDR3 is 16 residues long.

Only a few counts were recorded for this clonotype. The V call is TRBV7-9, the J call TRBJ1-3, with D perhaps TRBD1 (6 bases). Trimming stripped 5 bases from V and 0 bases from J, with 17 bases between. Germline-derived CDR1 and CDR2 are SEHNR and FQNEAQ (reference sequence). The CDR3 is 17 amino acids. As DNA, the CDR3 is TGTGCCAGCAGCCACCCTAAGGGACACCGCTCTGGAAACACCATATATTTT. The encoded protein is CASSHPKGHRSGNTIYF.

This clonotype was counted between two and nine times. This rearrangement joins TRBV3-1 to TRBJ2-1; 8 bases map to TRBD2. Trimming took 2 bases from V and 4 from J; bases not matched to a gene: 1. Germline V gene data show CDR1 as LGHDT and CDR2 as YNNKEL (reference sequence). The CDR3 runs to 14 residues. The CDR3 sequence: CASSQPGGYNEQFF. In DNA form, the CDR3 reads TGTGCCAGCAGCCAACCGGGAGGGTACAATGAGCAGTTCTTC.

This clonotype was detected a few times. The chain employs TRBV6-4 and TRBJ2-3, with 11 bases fitting TRBD2. The length of the CDR3 is 16 residues. J lost 4 bases, V lost 5 bases, and 8 bases had no gene match. Per germline, CDR1 MRHNA and CDR2 SNTAGT. The CDR3 region is CASSNTSGRGADTQYF. CDR3 sequence (DNA): TGTGCCAGCAGTAACACTAGCGGGAGAGGTGCAGATACGCAGTATTTT.

The J gene is TRBJ2-1, the V gene TRBV18; 10 bases are shared with TRBD2. The CDR3 runs to 17 residues. V was clipped by 6 bases and J by 8 bases; unmatched bases: 16. CDR1 KGHSH and CDR2 LQKENI come from the germline V gene. CDR3 sequence: CASSTSGIPKPHDEQFF. CDR3 in DNA: TGTGCCAGCTCCACTAGCGGGATCCCAAAGCCCCACGATGAGCAGTTCTTC.

V gene TRBV24-1 combines with J gene TRBJ1-4, with D unclear. The CDR3 has 14 residues. V lost 12 bases, J lost 8 bases, and 21 bases lay in between. Germline loops: CDR1 KGHDR, CDR2 SFDVKD. The CDR3 sequence: CACPRREGKEKLFF. The CDR3 nucleotides are TGTGCCTGCCCCAGGAGGGAAGGGAAGGAAAAACTGTTTTTT.

This clonotype occurred a few times. The V call is TRBV28, the J call TRBJ2-3, with 7 bases that match TRBD2. This CDR3 is built from 15 residues. Unmatched junction bases numbered 7, after V lost 6 bases and J lost 1 base. Germline V gives CDR1 MDHEN, CDR2 SYDVKM. This chain's CDR3 is CASSLELAGTDTQYF. The DNA of the CDR3 is TGTGCCAGCAGCCTGGAGCTAGCGGGCACAGATACGCAGTATTTT.

This clonotype showed up many times. The chain joins TRBV13 to TRBJ2-1; D is uncertain. The CDR3 is 12 amino acids. The V end was cut by 5 bases, the J end by 7 bases, with 9 bases between. The germline CDR1 and CDR2 sequences are PRHDT and FYEKMQ (reference sequence). The CDR3 coding sequence is TGTGCCAGCAGCCCAGACACAAATGAGCAGTTCTTC. This sequence encodes CASSPDTNEQFF.

This clonotype was counted a few times. The J gene is TRBJ1-5, the V gene TRBV4-2; D possibly corresponds to TRBD1 (6 bases). Germline CDR1 LGHNA, CDR2 YNFKEQ. Trimming removed 4 bases at V and 2 bases at J, with 33 bases between. The CDR3 length is 22 residues. CDR3 residues: CASSPEGVFWGPNLPGNQPQHF. The CDR3 nucleotides are TGTGCCAGCAGCCCGGAGGGGGTTTTCTGGGGGCCCAACCTACCCGGCAATCAGCCCCAGCATTTT.

The V call is TRBV20-1, the J call TRBJ2-3; no definite D call. V was pared by 6 bases and J by 6 bases, with 10 bases between. Looked up from germline, CDR1 is DFQATT and CDR2 is SNEGSKA (reference sequence). This CDR3 contains 11 residues. The CDR3 loop is CSAEGPDTQYF. The DNA for the CDR3 is TGCAGTGCCGAAGGACCCGATACGCAGTATTTT.

This clonotype was seen a few times. The rearrangement uses TRBV7-6 and TRBJ2-7; 10 nucleotides align to TRBD1. The CDR3 is 15 amino acids. Losses at the gene ends were 1 base for V and 2 bases for J; bases not matched to a gene: 2. Germline V gene lookup returns CDR1 SGHVS and CDR2 FNYEAQ. The CDR3 DNA reads TGTGCCAGCAGCTTAGGCGGGACAGGGGCCTACGAGCAGTACGTC. Its protein is CASSLGGTGAYEQYV.

This clonotype was counted between two and nine times. This chain uses TRBV5-1 with TRBJ2-2, with a tentative D call TRBD1 (6 bases). CDR1 SGHRS and CDR2 YFSETQ come from the germline V gene. The CDR3 covers 20 residues. The germline V and J ends were trimmed by 2 bases and 1 base, with 24 bases remaining between them. The CDR3 protein is CASSFTRTKHRVVNTGELFF. The CDR3, as DNA: TGCGCCAGCAGCTTCACGCGAACCAAACACAGGGTTGTGAACACCGGGGAGCTGTTTTTT.

This clonotype showed up just a few times. The rearrangement joins TRBV28 to TRBJ2-2; D call uncertain. V lost 6 bases and J 7 bases, leaving 9 bases between the germline ends. Looked up from germline, CDR1 is MDHEN and CDR2 is SYDVKM. The CDR3 sequence is 12 residues long. CDR3 sequence: CASRPSIGELFF. DNA of the CDR3: TGTGCCAGCAGGCCCTCGATCGGGGAGCTGTTTTTT.

This sequence joins TRBV5-4 and TRBJ2-3; D is ambiguous. CDR3 length: 13 residues. The germline V gene encodes CDR1 SGHNT and CDR2 YYREEE (reference sequence). V lost 0 bases to trimming and J lost 10 bases, with 12 bases between them. The CDR3 coding sequence is TGTGCCAGCAGCTTGGTGGGCCACCTCGCGCAGTATTTT. It codes for CASSLVGHLAQYF.

V is TRBV27 and J is TRBJ2-5; a possible D gene is TRBD1 (5 bases). V shed 2 bases and J shed 5 bases, with 15 bases lying between them. This CDR3 spans 15 amino acids. Germline V lookup: CDR1 MNHEY, CDR2 SMNVEV (reference sequence). CDR3 in amino acids: CASSLGAGMVETQYF. The CDR3 DNA follows: TGTGCCAGCAGTTTAGGGGCAGGGATGGTGGAGACCCAGTACTTC.

The chain couples TRBV4-1 to TRBJ2-7; D remains ambiguous. CDR3 length equals 13 residues. Trimming took off 0 bases at V and 5 bases at J, with 8 bases between the two ends. Germline loops: CDR1 MGHRA, CDR2 YSYEKL. The CDR3 spells CASSQEVRDEQYV. CDR3 sequence (DNA): TGCGCCAGCAGCCAAGAGGTAAGGGACGAGCAGTACGTC.

The sample holds a few counts of this clonotype. The gene calls are TRBV6-2 or TRBV6-3 and TRBJ2-7, with D hard to call. CDR1 and CDR2 (germline): MNHEY, SVGEGT. V lost 0 bases and J 3 bases, leaving 6 bases between the germline ends. The CDR3 runs 13 residues. The CDR3 reads CASSYSNNYEQYF. CDR3 bases: TGTGCCAGCAGTTACTCGAATAACTACGAGCAGTACTTC.

J is TRBJ2-2 and V is TRBV6-4, with no clear D. V lost 0 bases, J lost 5 bases, and 7 bases lay in between. CDR1 is MRHNA, CDR2 SNTAGT, per germline. The CDR3 covers 14 residues. CDR3 coding DNA: TGTGCCAGCAGTGACTCAGTAGGAACCGGGGAGCTGTTTTTT. This sequence encodes CASSDSVGTGELFF.

The V and J genes are TRBV3-1 and TRBJ2-3, with 8 bases matching TRBD2. J gave up 5 bases and V 0 bases, and 10 bases lay outside the gene matches. The CDR3 has 17 residues. The germline V gene has CDR1 LGHDT and CDR2 YNNKEL (reference sequence). CDR3 coding DNA: TGTGCCAGCAGCCAAGATGGTGGGAGGGGGACTAGAGATACGCAGTATTTT. Translated: CASSQDGGRGTRDTQYF.

This chain joins TRBV4-2 and TRBJ2-7; the D gene is possibly TRBD2 (6 bases). V dropped 0 bases and J dropped 4 bases, with 13 bases sitting between them. The CDR3 loop spans 15 amino acids. From germline, CDR1 is LGHNA and CDR2 YNFKEQ. CDR3 coding DNA: TGTGCCAGCAGCCAAGATTGGGGGGTTGGTTACGAGCAGTACTTC. Its protein is CASSQDWGVGYEQYF.

J is TRBJ2-3 and V is TRBV28; 7 bases fit TRBD2. V trimming: 4 bases; J trimming: 6 bases; junction bases outside the gene matches: 10. The CDR3 is 15 residues long. Germline CDR1 MDHEN, CDR2 SYDVKM. The CDR3 loop reads CASSSGTTSLDTQYF. As DNA, the CDR3 is TGTGCCAGCAGTTCTGGGACTACATCGCTGGATACGCAGTATTTT. Full variable domain (outside the CDR3, taken from reference TRBV28 and TRBJ2-3): DVKVTQSSRYLVKRTGEKVFLECVQDMDHENMFWYRQDPGLGLRLIYFSYDVKMKEKGDIPEGYSVSREKKERFSLILESASTNQTSMYLCASSSGTTSLDTQYFGPGTRLTVL.

In this sample, this clonotype turned up many times. The chain uses TRBV7-9 and TRBJ2-7; 7 bases fit TRBD1. V trimming: 6 bases; J trimming: 5 bases; junction bases outside the gene matches: 7. CDR1 and CDR2 (germline): SEHNR, FQNEAQ (reference sequence). This CDR3 has 13 residues. The DNA of the CDR3 is TGTGCCAGCAGTCGACAGGGATCGAACGAGCAGTACTTC. As protein: CASSRQGSNEQYF.